Below are 9 T cell receptor beta chains sequenced from a single sample in a study of blood T cell repertoires in COVID-19. The assay was immunoSEQ multiplex PCR, and TCRdb's table has in-frame clones only and misses some. This table holds approximately 200,000 clones, roughly 87% found once. Specimen: PBMCs or T cells enriched from blood (not recorded which). The origin of the receptors is a young woman who had recovered from COVID-19.

The rearrangement joins TRBV7-2 to TRBJ1-1, with 8 positions matching TRBD1. The V and J ends lost 4 bases and 4 bases, in that order; junction bases with no gene match: 8. Per the germline V gene, CDR1 is SGHTA and CDR2 is FQGNSA. The CDR3 contains 15 residues. The CDR3 bases are TGTGCCAGCAGCTCGGGGCCCGACAGGGGCACTGAAGCTTTCTTT. It yields the protein CASSSGPDRGTEAFF. Complete variable domain (other parts from reference TRBV7-2 and TRBJ1-1): GAGVSQSPSNKVTEKGKDVELRCDPISGHTALYWYRQSLGQGLEFLIYFQGNSAPDKSGLPSDRFSAERTGGSVSTLTIQRTQQEDSAVYLCASSSGPDRGTEAFFGQGTRLTVV.

This clone was detected once. The chain is built from TRBV19 and TRBJ1-5; D unclear. Trimming removed 7 bases at V and 4 bases at J, with 8 bases between. Germline lookup yields CDR1 LNHDA and CDR2 SQIVND (reference sequence). CDR3 length equals 12 residues. In DNA form, the CDR3 reads TGTGCCAGTAATGACGGGAATCAGCCCCAGCATTTT. This encodes CASNDGNQPQHF.

This chain joins TRBV29-1 and TRBJ1-1, with 7 bases identical to TRBD1. Germline CDR1 reads SQVTM; CDR2 reads ANQGSEA. This CDR3 spans 12 amino acids. J lost 0 bases, V lost 7 bases, and 2 bases had no gene match. The CDR3 bases are TGCAGCGGGGGACAGATGAACACTGAAGCTTTCTTT. As protein: CSGGQMNTEAFF.

The CDR3: CASSRTAYEQYF. The CDR3 DNA follows: TGTGCCAGCAGTAGGACAGCTTACGAGCAGTACTTC. The chain uses TRBV6-2 or TRBV6-3 and TRBJ2-7; possible D gene TRBD1, 6 bases. The CDR3 is made up of 12 amino acids. With 5 bases removed from V and 4 bases from J, the gap between germline ends came to 9 bases. In germline, CDR1 is MNHEY, CDR2 SVGEGT.

The chain has TRBV25-1 and TRBJ1-6; 9 nucleotides agree with TRBD1. The CDR3 extends over 14 amino acids. The V gene end was trimmed by 6 bases and the J gene end by 10 bases; junction bases not matched to a gene: 7. CDR1 and CDR2 (germline): MGHDK, SYGVNS. DNA of the CDR3: TGTGCCAGCAGCCTGACAGGGGGTAGGTCACCCCTCCACTTT. Amino acids: CASSLTGGRSPLHF.

CDR3 bases: TGTGCCGTGGGGCAGGGAAACTACGAGCAGTACTTC. It encodes CAVGQGNYEQYF. J is TRBJ2-7 and V is TRBV7-6, with D possibly TRBD1 on 5 matching bases. The CDR3 has 12 amino acids. CDR1 and CDR2 (germline): SGHVS, FNYEAQ. V lost 11 bases to trimming and J lost 3 bases, with 14 bases between them.

The V call is TRBV28, the J call TRBJ2-1; perhaps TRBD2 as D (6 bases). Germline lookup yields CDR1 MDHEN and CDR2 SYDVKM. The CDR3 covers 17 residues. V lost 2 bases, J lost 1 base, and 15 bases lay in between. The CDR3 loop is CASSLGGLVRSYNEQFF. The CDR3 DNA reads TGTGCCAGCAGTTTAGGGGGACTCGTCAGGTCCTACAATGAGCAGTTCTTC.

This clone has more than one count but fewer than ten. The chain employs TRBV4-2 and TRBJ1-6; D remains ambiguous. Deletions cut 0 bases from V and 7 bases from J, with 13 bases between. Germline assignment: CDR1 LGHNA and CDR2 YNFKEQ. The CDR3 length is 16 residues. The CDR3 DNA reads TGTGCCAGCAGCCAAGATCTTGGGAGACCCAATTCACCCCTCCACTTT. Amino acids: CASSQDLGRPNSPLHF.

This chain connects TRBV20-1 to TRBJ2-3, with 9 bases lining up with TRBD2. The V and J ends lost 3 bases and 7 bases, in that order; junction bases with no gene match: 8. Germline V gene lookup returns CDR1 DFQATT and CDR2 SNEGSKA (reference sequence). CDR3 size: 14 residues. The CDR3 nucleotides are TGCAGTGCTAGTAGGGCGGGAGGGCCGAATACGCAGTATTTT. Residues: CSASRAGGPNTQYF.